The next 14 T cell receptor beta chains were all read from a single sample in a study of cytomegalovirus exposure and HLA in healthy donors. Vbeta (60) and Jbeta (13) primers were used in the PCR. Assay: immunoSEQ multiplex PCR; the TCRdb copy retains only in-frame clones and omits some. The sample has about 180,000 clones, roughly 77% seen once. Input material: PBMCs. The receptor set was obtained from a woman younger than 45 in good health and CMV-seronegative.

V is TRBV30 and J is TRBJ2-7; 8 bases are a match to TRBD1. Per germline, CDR1 GTSNPN and CDR2 SVGIG (reference sequence). The CDR3 has 15 residues. Trimming removed 1 base from V and 1 base from J; junction bases left unmatched: 6. In nucleotides, the CDR3 is TGTGCCTGGAGTGGGAGACAGGGGAGATCCTACGAGCAGTACTTC. Protein sequence: CAWSGRQGRSYEQYF.

With regard to this clone: At one of its ends the junction is not consistent with the germline gene, which may arise from a read error. The rearrangement joins TRBV7-7 to TRBJ2-2; 7 bases agree with TRBD2. This CDR3 comprises 14 residues. Germline V lookup: CDR1 SSHAT, CDR2 FNYEAQ (reference sequence). The CDR3 nucleotides read TGTGCTAGCAGCCTCGGGACTACCACCGGGGAGCTGTTTTTT. Its translation: CASSLGTTTGELFF.

The genes are TRBV7-8 and TRBJ1-4; TRBD1 matches 7 bases. J was trimmed by 8 bases and V by 1 base; bases with no gene match: 7. The CDR3 has 15 residues. Germline assignment: CDR1 SGHVS and CDR2 FQNEAQ. The CDR3 protein is CASSLGRQGGEKLFF. In nucleotides, the CDR3 is TGTGCCAGCAGCTTAGGTCGACAGGGTGGCGAAAAACTGTTTTTT.

The V call is TRBV5-6, the J call TRBJ2-7; 11 nucleotides align to TRBD2. The length of the CDR3 is 14 residues. Trimming took 5 bases from V and 2 from J; bases not matched to a gene: 3. CDR1 is SGHDT, CDR2 YYEEEE, per germline. In DNA form, the CDR3 reads TGTGCCAGCAGGCTAGCGGGGGGCCCCTACGAGCAGTACTTC. Translated: CASRLAGGPYEQYF.

On this clone: The junction does not match germline at one end; this may be a read error. J is TRBJ2-6 and V is TRBV7-7; D is uncertain. The CDR3 is 14 residues long. The germline CDR1 and CDR2 sequences are SSHAT and FNYEAQ (reference sequence). The CDR3 DNA follows: TGTGCTAGCAGCCTCACACCCGGGGCCAACGTCCTGACTTTC. This gives the protein CASSLTPGANVLTF.

The gene calls are TRBV5-1 and TRBJ1-1; D is unclear. The V end lost 0 bases, the J end lost 0 bases, and 12 bases lay between the germline ends. Germline V gene sequence: CDR1 SGHRS, CDR2 YFSETQ. The CDR3 loop spans 16 amino acids. The CDR3 DNA reads TGCGCCAGCAGCTTGGATCCGCGAGGCGTGAACACTGAAGCTTTCTTT. Encoded protein: CASSLDPRGVNTEAFF. Drawing the rest from reference TRBV5-1 and TRBJ1-1, the complete variable domain is KAGVTQTPRYLIKTRGQQVTLSCSPISGHRSVSWYQQTPGQGLQFLFEYFSETQRNKGNFPGRFSGRQFSNSRSEMNVSTLELGDSALYLCASSLDPRGVNTEAFFGQGTRLTVV.

About this clone itself: The junction differs from germline at one of its ends, possibly a read error. The chain has TRBV23-1 and TRBJ1-2, with 11 bases lining up with TRBD1. TRBV23-1 is labeled an ORF, and its function is uncertain. CDR3 length: 12 amino acids. As DNA, the CDR3 is TGCGCCAGCAGTCGGGAGGACAGGGGGCTCCTCTTC. Amino acids: CASSREDRGLLF.

The chain recombines TRBV6-1 with TRBJ2-3, with 8 bases aligning to TRBD1. With V trimmed by 4 bases and J by 0 bases, 12 bases remained unmatched. The germline V gene has CDR1 MNHNS and CDR2 SASEGT. The CDR3 is 18 residues long. Here the CDR3 reads CASSGWTGIASSTDTQYF. CDR3 in DNA: TGTGCCAGCAGTGGGTGGACAGGGATCGCTTCTAGCACAGATACGCAGTATTTT.

The gene calls are TRBV5-1 and TRBJ2-5, with no clear D. CDR1 SGHRS and CDR2 YFSETQ come from the germline V gene. V was clipped by 4 bases and J by 3 bases, with 22 bases between them. The CDR3 covers 17 residues. The CDR3, as DNA: TGCGCCAGCAGCCACCCCCGAAGGCTTCAACGGGAAGAGACCCAGTACTTC. Its translation is CASSHPRRLQREETQYF.

A remark on this clone: This CDR3 is also generated by other DNA sequences in the sample. The chain combines TRBV5-1 with TRBJ2-3; 9 bases are shared with TRBD2. The CDR3 contains 15 residues. Per germline, CDR1 SGHRS and CDR2 YFSETQ. V dropped 0 bases and J dropped 1; count of bases not matched to a gene: 0. This CDR3 reads CASSLGTSGTDTQYF. CDR3 nucleotides: TGCGCCAGCAGCTTGGGGACTAGCGGCACAGATACGCAGTATTTT.

This clone has only a few counts. In nucleotides, the CDR3 is TGTGCCAGCAGCTACAACCAGGAAGATGGTGACTATGGCTACACCTTC. It codes for CASSYNQEDGDYGYTF. The chain has TRBV5-4 and TRBJ1-2; D gene unclear. The V gene's germline CDR1 is SGHNT and CDR2 YYREEE (reference sequence). The CDR3 has 16 amino acids. V was shortened by 3 bases and J by 3 bases, with 18 bases between the two germline ends.

The chain uses TRBV14 and TRBJ1-1; D gene unclear. Germline V CDR1 and CDR2: SGHDN, FVKESK. V lost 1 base and J lost 3, with 6 bases in between. CDR3 size: 13 residues. The CDR3 DNA is TGTGCCAGCAGCCAAGTCCGGGACACTGAAGCTTTCTTT. Encoded protein: CASSQVRDTEAFF.

This chain's CDR3 is CASSLEGIRGANEQFF. CDR3 DNA: TGTGCCAGCAGCTTAGAAGGAATCCGGGGTGCCAATGAGCAGTTCTTC. The V call is TRBV11-2, the J call TRBJ2-1; a weak D match, TRBD2 (5 bases). Germline-derived CDR1 and CDR2 are SGHAT and FQNNGV. V was trimmed by 0 bases and J by 6 bases, leaving 15 bases between them. This CDR3 spans 16 amino acids.

J is TRBJ1-5 and V is TRBV5-1, with D possibly being TRBD1 (6 bases). Trimming removed 0 bases from V and 3 bases from J, with 10 bases in between. The CDR3 is 15 amino acids. Germline V CDR1 and CDR2: SGHRS, YFSETQ. CDR3 nucleotides: TGCGCCAGCAGCTTGGTCCCAGGGGTCAATCAGCCCCAGCATTTT. Amino acids: CASSLVPGVNQPQHF. Complete variable domain (other parts from reference TRBV5-1 and TRBJ1-5): KAGVTQTPRYLIKTRGQQVTLSCSPISGHRSVSWYQQTPGQGLQFLFEYFSETQRNKGNFPGRFSGRQFSNSRSEMNVSTLELGDSALYLCASSLVPGVNQPQHFGDGTRLSIL.